This T cell receptor (beta chain) comes out of a study of blood T cell repertoires in COVID-19. Whole-study context: T cells, B-cell-depleted T cells, or PBMCs supplied cDNA or gDNA.

Everyone who took part was roughly 18 to 89 years old, and they came from 24 US areas. Either two negative PCRs, clearance, or symptom resolution qualified Cohort 3 donors as recovered. Sequenced by immunoSEQ multiplex PCR; TCRdb stores in-frame clones only, minus some. The sample includes approximately 250,000 clones, over 75% seen only once; the top ten take approximately 1%. The V gene's germline CDR1 is MNHEY and CDR2 SMNVEV (reference sequence). The trim removed 6 bases at V and 3 bases at J, leaving 11 bases unmatched. CDR3 length equals 16 residues. This clone was seen just once. The sequence was collected from a young woman who had recovered from COVID-19. Sequenced: PBMCs or T cells enriched from blood (not recorded which). This rearrangement joins TRBV27 to TRBJ1-5, with 7 bases fitting TRBD1. CDR3 amino acids: CASSPRDRVVNQPQHF. The CDR3 DNA is TGTGCCAGCAGCCCGAGAGACAGGGTTGTCAATCAGCCCCAGCATTTT.